This TCR beta chain is drawn from a study of beta chain features in type 1 diabetes. Broader study findings: Shorter TCRB CDR3s, moderately but significantly so, marked every one of the four CD4+ subsets in Type 1 diabetes patients.

The CDR3 sequence is 12 residues long. From germline, CDR1 is SNHLY and CDR2 FYNNEI. V dropped 7 bases and J dropped 9 bases, with 14 bases sitting between them. TCRB transcripts that were expressed got sequenced, as all of the isolated RNA had been reverse transcribed. Profiling relied on immunoSEQ multiplex PCR, and the TCRdb table lists in-frame clones only, not all of them. The sample has under 850,000 clones, roughly 12% seen once. As for this clone: The antigen is unknown.

This chain uses TRBV2 with TRBJ2-3, with D unclear. Specimen: naive CD4+ T cells from blood. The receptor's source is a man between 18 and 29 years old with type 1 diabetes. The CDR3 bases are TGTGCCAGCACTTCCTGGACCTACACGCAGTATTTT. This sequence encodes CASTSWTYTQYF.